The 3 T cell receptor beta chains listed next were all sequenced from one sample in a study of T cells in Graves' hyperthyroidism and ophthalmopathy (dated by TCRdb to between 2017 and 2020). Library preparation used multiplex PCR. The sequencing machine was an Illumina HiSeq 2000. TCR beta CDR3 regions were amplified from RNA transcripts. The first round of RT-PCR for the TCR CDR3 was performed with the HTBI primer set and the Qiagen OneStep RT-PCR kit. TCRdb passed the public sequencing reads through fastp at Q25 and MiXCR, retaining productive beta sequences. Rows merge per CDR3 protein into single entries with the most common DNA and genes. The table for this sample lists 45,000 or so distinct CDR3 sequences; about 52% of them were counted only once. The ten biggest clones cover 30% to 40% of the sample. The sequenced material came from peripheral blood or thyroid tissue (not recorded which). These receptors all stem from a woman in her forties or fifties with Graves' hyperthyroidism.

This clonotype was detected a few times. The chain joins TRBV5-1 to TRBJ2-7, with 9 nucleotides matching TRBD1. Per germline, CDR1 SGHRS and CDR2 YFSETQ. V lost 3 bases and J lost 6; bases outside the gene matches: 1. The CDR3 length is 12 residues. CDR3 sequence (DNA): TGCGCCAGCAGCTCGACAGGGGGCGAGCAGTACTTC. Its protein product is CASSSTGGEQYF.

The chain carries TRBV2 and TRBJ2-7; TRBD2 aligns across 12 bases. J gave up 3 bases and V 8 bases, and 8 bases lay outside the gene matches. Per the germline V gene, CDR1 is SNHLY and CDR2 is FYNNEI. CDR3 size: 15 residues. CDR3: CASRGLAGMDYEQYF. For the CDR3, the DNA is TGTGCCAGCCGGGGACTAGCGGGCATGGACTACGAGCAGTACTTC.

In nucleotides, the CDR3 is TGCAGCACTCGGACAGGCCAGAACACTGAAGCTTTCTTT. Amino acid sequence: CSTRTGQNTEAFF. The chain employs TRBV29-1 and TRBJ1-1; the match to TRBD1 covers 7 bases. V lost 8 bases and J lost 1; bases outside the gene matches: 7. The CDR3 length is 13 residues. Germline CDR1 SQVTM, CDR2 ANQGSEA.